The 24 T cell receptor beta chains below all came from one sample that was sequenced in a study of identifying expanded T cells in peripheral blood. Clones were sequenced by immunoSEQ multiplex PCR, and TCRdb holds only the in-frame ones, with some missing. The sample lists just under 65,000 clones, 70% to 90% occurring once. The specimen sequenced was blood. These receptors were collected from a person between 18 and 69 years old in good health.

V gene TRBV27 combines with J gene TRBJ2-7, with 9 bases identical to TRBD1. The CDR3 length is 14 residues. Germline CDR1 and CDR2: MNHEY and SMNVEV (reference sequence). The J segment lost 11 bases and the V segment lost 7 bases, leaving 15 bases of the junction unmatched. The CDR3 region has the DNA TGTGCCAGCAAGACCGGGACAGGGCCTTCGACCGAGTACTTC. It codes for CASKTGTGPSTEYF.

The CDR3 region has the DNA TGTGCCTGGAGCCCGGCCTGGATCTCCTACGAGCAGTACTTC. This codes for CAWSPAWISYEQYF. The chain couples TRBV30 to TRBJ2-7; D ambiguous. V was shortened by 3 bases and J by 0 bases, with 12 bases between the two germline ends. There are 14 residues in the CDR3. The V gene's germline CDR1 is GTSNPN and CDR2 SVGIG (reference sequence).

This clone was recorded a few times. The chain carries TRBV4-1 and TRBJ1-6; no reliable D call. In germline, CDR1 is MGHRA, CDR2 YSYEKL. Trimming removed 0 bases at V and 6 bases at J, with 9 bases between. The CDR3 consists of 15 residues. The CDR3, as DNA: TGCGCCAGCAGCCAAGAAAGGGTGAGTAATTCACCCCTCCACTTT. It encodes CASSQERVSNSPLHF.

The V call is TRBV5-5, the J call TRBJ1-2; 8 nucleotides align to TRBD1. The germline V gene has CDR1 SGHKS and CDR2 YYEKEE (reference sequence). The CDR3 extends over 15 amino acids. The junction had 13 bases not matched to a gene; V was cut back by 1 base and J by 11 bases. Here the CDR3 DNA reads TGTGCCAGCAGCTTGCCCCCGACAGGGGATGGGGAATACACCTTC. As protein: CASSLPPTGDGEYTF.

The rearrangement links TRBV9 to TRBJ2-4; TRBD2 matches 8 bases. The V segment lost 6 bases and the J segment 8 bases; nucleotides outside the gene matches: 13. The CDR3 spans 15 residues. Looked up from germline, CDR1 is SGDLS and CDR2 is YYNGEE. The CDR3 spells CASNLAGSQSDIQYF. CDR3 nucleotides: TGTGCCAGCAATTTAGCGGGGTCCCAATCGGACATTCAGTACTTC. Based on the CDR3 plus reference TRBV9 and TRBJ2-4, the full variable domain is DSGVTQTPKHLITATGQRVTLRCSPRSGDLSVYWYQQSLDQGLQFLIQYYNGEERAKGNILERFSAQQFPDLHSELNLSSLELGDSALYFCASNLAGSQSDIQYFGAGTRLSVL.

The DNA of the CDR3 is TGTGCCAGTAGTATAGGACAGGGTTGGCTTCAGCCCCAGCATTTT. Its protein is CASSIGQGWLQPQHF. The V gene is TRBV19, the J gene TRBJ1-5, with TRBD1 matching over 7 bases. The CDR3 runs to 15 residues. Germline assignment: CDR1 LNHDA and CDR2 SQIVND (reference sequence). Trimming removed 1 base from V and 6 bases from J; junction bases left unmatched: 6.

This clone came up once. This sequence joins TRBV11-1 and TRBJ2-7; TRBD2 agrees at 10 bases. Per the germline V gene, CDR1 is SGHAT and CDR2 is FQDESV (reference sequence). This CDR3 spans 15 amino acids. Trimming removed 6 bases from V and 4 bases from J; junction bases left unmatched: 9. Written as DNA, the CDR3 is TGTGCCAGCAGGCCAACGACTAGCGGGTCGTACGAGCAGTACTTC. This translates into CASRPTTSGSYEQYF.

The J gene is TRBJ2-7, the V gene TRBV7-9, with 8 nucleotides matching TRBD2. Germline V CDR1 and CDR2: SEHNR, FQNEAQ (reference sequence). The CDR3 covers 15 residues. The trim removed 5 bases at V and 3 bases at J, leaving 9 bases unmatched. CDR3 in amino acids: CASSKGRGAFYEQYF. CDR3 coding DNA: TGTGCCAGCAGCAAGGGGCGGGGGGCCTTCTACGAGCAGTACTTC.

The chain has TRBV9 and TRBJ2-3; the match to TRBD2 covers 15 bases. The germline V gene has CDR1 SGDLS and CDR2 YYNGEE. Trimming removed 4 bases from V and 3 bases from J; junction bases left unmatched: 3. The CDR3 sequence is 16 residues long. The CDR3 is CASSSGLAGGTDTQYF. Here the CDR3 DNA reads TGTGCCAGCAGCTCCGGACTAGCGGGGGGGACAGATACGCAGTATTTT. The full variable domain, in which reference TRBV9 and TRBJ2-3 provide the parts outside the CDR3, is DSGVTQTPKHLITATGQRVTLRCSPRSGDLSVYWYQQSLDQGLQFLIQYYNGEERAKGNILERFSAQQFPDLHSELNLSSLELGDSALYFCASSSGLAGGTDTQYFGPGTRLTVL.

This CDR3 reads CASSLVGSGFSTDTQYF. CDR3 DNA: TGTGCCAGCAGCTTAGTTGGGTCAGGGTTCAGTACAGATACGCAGTATTTT. The rearrangement joins TRBV11-2 to TRBJ2-3; perhaps TRBD1 as D (5 bases). V was pared by 1 base and J by 3 bases, with 17 bases between. The CDR3 has 17 residues. Germline CDR1 reads SGHAT; CDR2 reads FQNNGV.

V usage is TRBV15 and J usage is TRBJ2-1; the D is unclear. V lost 0 bases to trimming and J lost 2 bases, with 8 bases between them. This CDR3 spans 15 amino acids. Germline loops: CDR1 LNHNV, CDR2 YYDKDF (reference sequence). This CDR3 reads CATSREAGTYNEQFF. CDR3 in DNA: TGTGCCACCAGCAGAGAGGCAGGTACCTACAATGAGCAGTTCTTC.

The gene calls are TRBV6-5 and TRBJ1-4; the D gene is possibly TRBD1 (6 bases). CDR1 MNHEY and CDR2 SVGAGI come from the germline V gene. The CDR3 is 15 amino acids. The germline V and J ends were trimmed by 0 bases and 2 bases, with 7 bases remaining between them. The CDR3 protein is CASSYSRGTNEKLFF. The CDR3 nucleotides read TGTGCCAGCAGTTACTCAAGGGGGACTAATGAAAAACTGTTTTTT.

The J gene is TRBJ1-2, the V gene TRBV28; D ambiguous. The CDR3 is made up of 14 amino acids. Trimming took 8 bases from V and 1 from J, leaving 14 bases between them. The germline V gene has CDR1 MDHEN and CDR2 SYDVKM. The CDR3 DNA follows: TGTGCCAGCGATCCGGGAACTTATAACTATGGCTACACCTTC. It translates to CASDPGTYNYGYTF.

The genes are TRBV19 and TRBJ2-2, with unresolved D. The CDR3 contains 14 residues. V dropped 1 base and J dropped 8 bases, with 11 bases sitting between them. Germline CDR1 reads LNHDA; CDR2 reads SQIVND (reference sequence). The CDR3 DNA reads as TGTGCCAGTAGTATAGTGGGGTTTGGAGGGGAGCTGTTTTTT. It is translated as CASSIVGFGGELFF.

The chain uses TRBV7-6 and TRBJ2-7; D may match TRBD1 or TRBD2 (5 bases each). Germline V gene data show CDR1 as SGHVS and CDR2 as FNYEAQ. This CDR3 contains 14 residues. Between the trimmed V and J ends, which lost 1 base and 5 bases, there was a span of 12 bases. The CDR3 DNA reads TGTGCCAGCAGCTTAGGAGGGTCAGGGAACGAGCAGTACTTC. This gives the protein CASSLGGSGNEQYF.

The chain is built from TRBV4-1 and TRBJ1-1; tentatively, D is TRBD1 (6 bases). This CDR3 contains 14 residues. The germline V gene encodes CDR1 MGHRA and CDR2 YSYEKL. V lost 1 base and J 4 bases, leaving 10 bases between the germline ends. CDR3 in amino acids: CASSQAGVVTEAFF. The CDR3 DNA follows: TGCGCCAGCAGCCAAGCAGGGGTGGTCACTGAAGCTTTCTTT.

This chain joins TRBV4-1 and TRBJ2-1; D unresolved. This CDR3 has 11 residues. The V gene lost 2 bases and the J gene lost 7 bases, with 3 bases spanning the gap. Germline V gene sequence: CDR1 MGHRA, CDR2 YSYEKL. CDR3 in DNA: TGCGCCAGCAGCCAACTAAATGAGCAGTTCTTC. Residues: CASSQLNEQFF.

Note on this clone: The DNA is omitted, as the CDR3 cannot be located on it reliably, and the CDR3 follows TCRdb's listing. The chain links TRBV6-5 to TRBJ2-7; whether TRBD2, the table's D call, matches the DNA was not checked. Termini included, the CDR3 measures 15 amino acids. Germline V gives CDR1 MNHEY, CDR2 SVGAGI. CDR3 in amino acids: CASSSSGFLPYEQYF.

This clone was found once. The genes are TRBV28 and TRBJ1-4; D gene uncertain. Germline V gene sequence: CDR1 MDHEN, CDR2 SYDVKM. The CDR3 is 12 amino acids. The V and J ends lost 7 bases and 3 bases respectively, with 6 bases between them. CDR3 in amino acids: CASKRANEKLFF. CDR3 nucleotides: TGTGCCAGCAAGAGGGCTAATGAAAAACTGTTTTTT.

The chain links TRBV15 to TRBJ2-3, with D unclear. The V gene lost 0 bases and the J gene lost 2 bases, with 18 bases spanning the gap. This CDR3 is built from 18 residues. CDR1 LNHNV and CDR2 YYDKDF come from the germline V gene (reference sequence). CDR3 nucleotides: TGTGCCACCAGCAGAGATCGTAGGTCACGGCTTTTCACAGATACGCAGTATTTT. It codes for CATSRDRRSRLFTDTQYF. The variable domain in full, with the rest retrieved from reference TRBV15 and TRBJ2-3, is DAMVIQNPRYQVTQFGKPVTLSCSQTLNHNVMYWYQQKSSQAPKLLFHYYDKDFNNEADTPDNFQSRRPNTSFCFLDIRSPGLGDTAMYLCATSRDRRSRLFTDTQYFGPGTRLTVL.

Written as DNA, the CDR3 is TGTGCCAGCAGCAGACAGGGCGGGGCGGCGGGCTACACCTTC. It is translated as CASSRQGGAAGYTF. The rearrangement links TRBV5-4 to TRBJ1-2; 7 bases line up with TRBD1. The germline V gene has CDR1 SGHNT and CDR2 YYREEE (reference sequence). V dropped 4 bases and J dropped 8; count of bases not matched to a gene: 11. The CDR3 is 14 residues long.

The genes are TRBV18 and TRBJ2-5; D perhaps matches TRBD2 (5 bases). CDR3 length: 14 residues. Between the trimmed V and J ends, which lost 4 bases and 2 bases, there was a span of 11 bases. Per germline, CDR1 KGHSH and CDR2 LQKENI. For the CDR3, the DNA is TGTGCCAGCTCACTCGGACTGCAACAAGAGACCCAGTACTTC. Its translation is CASSLGLQQETQYF.

The chain joins TRBV28 to TRBJ1-1; no clear D gene. The CDR3 consists of 11 residues. The V end lost 7 bases, the J end lost 2 bases, and 5 bases lay between the germline ends. Germline CDR1 reads MDHEN; CDR2 reads SYDVKM. The CDR3 DNA is TGTGCCAGCATTGAAAACACTGAAGCTTTCTTT. Translation gives CASIENTEAFF. Full variable domain (remainder filled in from reference TRBV28 and TRBJ1-1): DVKVTQSSRYLVKRTGEKVFLECVQDMDHENMFWYRQDPGLGLRLIYFSYDVKMKEKGDIPEGYSVSREKKERFSLILESASTNQTSMYLCASIENTEAFFGQGTRLTVV.

This sequence joins TRBV7-9 and TRBJ1-6; 9 bases line up with TRBD1. Germline V gene lookup returns CDR1 SEHNR and CDR2 FQNEAQ (reference sequence). V dropped 5 bases and J dropped 2; count of bases not matched to a gene: 4. The CDR3 length is 16 residues. The CDR3 nucleotides read TGTGCCAGCAGCCGCAGGACAGGGGCCTATAATTCACCCCTCCACTTT. Its protein is CASSRRTGAYNSPLHF.